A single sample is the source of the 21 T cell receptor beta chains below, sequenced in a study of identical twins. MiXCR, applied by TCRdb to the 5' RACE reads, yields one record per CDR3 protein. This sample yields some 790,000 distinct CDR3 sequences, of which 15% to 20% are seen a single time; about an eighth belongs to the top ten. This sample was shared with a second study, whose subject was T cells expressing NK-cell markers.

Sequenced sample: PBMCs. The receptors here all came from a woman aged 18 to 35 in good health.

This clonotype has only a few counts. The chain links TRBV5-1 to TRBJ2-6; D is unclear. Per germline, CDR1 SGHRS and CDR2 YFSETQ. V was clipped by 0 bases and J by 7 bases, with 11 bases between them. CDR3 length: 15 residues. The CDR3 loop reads CASSLESLGANVLTF. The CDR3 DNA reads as TGCGCCAGCAGCTTGGAATCCCTCGGCGCCAACGTCCTGACTTTC.

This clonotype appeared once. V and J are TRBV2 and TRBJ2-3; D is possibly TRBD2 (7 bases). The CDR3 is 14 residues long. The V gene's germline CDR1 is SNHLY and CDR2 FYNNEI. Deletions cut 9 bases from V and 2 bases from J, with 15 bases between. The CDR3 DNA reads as TGTGCCAGTAGAGGGGGGGCCAACACAGATACGCAGTATTTT. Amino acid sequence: CASRGGANTDTQYF. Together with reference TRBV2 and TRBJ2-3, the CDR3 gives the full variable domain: EPEVTQTPSHQVTQMGQEVILRCVPISNHLYFYWYRQILGQKVEFLVSFYNNEISEKSEIFDDQFSVERPDGSNFTLKIRSTKLEDSAMYFCASRGGANTDTQYFGPGTRLTVL.

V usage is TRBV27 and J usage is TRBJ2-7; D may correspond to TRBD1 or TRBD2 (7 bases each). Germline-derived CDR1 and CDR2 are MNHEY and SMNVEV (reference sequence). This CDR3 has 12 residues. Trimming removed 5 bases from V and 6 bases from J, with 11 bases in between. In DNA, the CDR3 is TGTGCCAGCAGTGGCAGGGGGGGCGAGCAGTACTTC. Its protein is CASSGRGGEQYF.

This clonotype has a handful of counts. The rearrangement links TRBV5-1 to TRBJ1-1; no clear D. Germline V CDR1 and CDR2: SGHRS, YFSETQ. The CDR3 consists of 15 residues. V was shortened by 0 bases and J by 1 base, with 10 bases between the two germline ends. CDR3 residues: CASSLGPGTNTEAFF. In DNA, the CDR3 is TGCGCCAGCAGCTTGGGTCCGGGCACGAACACTGAAGCTTTCTTT. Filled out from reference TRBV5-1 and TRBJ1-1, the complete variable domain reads KAGVTQTPRYLIKTRGQQVTLSCSPISGHRSVSWYQQTPGQGLQFLFEYFSETQRNKGNFPGRFSGRQFSNSRSEMNVSTLELGDSALYLCASSLGPGTNTEAFFGQGTRLTVV.

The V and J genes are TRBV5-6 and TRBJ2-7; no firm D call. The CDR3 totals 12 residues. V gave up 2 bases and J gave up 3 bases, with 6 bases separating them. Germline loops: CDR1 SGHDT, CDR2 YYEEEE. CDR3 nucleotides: TGTGCCAGCAGCTTTAGACGCTACGAGCAGTACTTC. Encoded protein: CASSFRRYEQYF.

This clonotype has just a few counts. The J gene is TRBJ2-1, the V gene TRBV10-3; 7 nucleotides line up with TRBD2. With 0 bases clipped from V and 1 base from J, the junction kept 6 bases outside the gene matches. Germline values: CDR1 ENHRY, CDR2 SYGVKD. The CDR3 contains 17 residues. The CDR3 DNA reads TGTGCCATCAGTGAGTCTCGTCAGCGGGGTTCCTACAATGAGCAGTTCTTC. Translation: CAISESRQRGSYNEQFF.

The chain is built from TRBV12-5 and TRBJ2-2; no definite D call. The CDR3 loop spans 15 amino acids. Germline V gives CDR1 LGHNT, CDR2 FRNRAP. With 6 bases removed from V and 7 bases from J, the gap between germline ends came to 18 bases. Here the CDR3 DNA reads TGTGCTAGTGGGGGGTCTGAGGTCCCGGACGGGGAGCTGTTTTTT. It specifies CASGGSEVPDGELFF.

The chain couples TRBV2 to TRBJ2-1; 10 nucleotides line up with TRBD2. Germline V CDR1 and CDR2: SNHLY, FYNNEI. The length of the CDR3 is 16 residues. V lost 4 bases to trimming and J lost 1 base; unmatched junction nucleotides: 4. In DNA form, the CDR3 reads TGTGCCAGCAGTGGGCTAGCGGGGGAATCCTACAATGAGCAGTTCTTC. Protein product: CASSGLAGESYNEQFF. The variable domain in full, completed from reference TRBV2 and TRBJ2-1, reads EPEVTQTPSHQVTQMGQEVILRCVPISNHLYFYWYRQILGQKVEFLVSFYNNEISEKSEIFDDQFSVERPDGSNFTLKIRSTKLEDSAMYFCASSGLAGESYNEQFFGPGTRLTVL.

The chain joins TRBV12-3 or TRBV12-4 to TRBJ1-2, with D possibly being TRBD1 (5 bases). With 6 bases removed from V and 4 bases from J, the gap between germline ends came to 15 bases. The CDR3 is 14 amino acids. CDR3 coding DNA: TGTGCCAGCAGCCGGGACCCTGGGCGCTATGGCTACACCTTC. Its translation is CASSRDPGRYGYTF.

The DNA of the CDR3 is TGTGCCAGCAGCGCGCAGGTCAATGAGCAGTTCTTC. This codes for CASSAQVNEQFF. This chain uses TRBV11-3 with TRBJ2-1; unclear D gene. This CDR3 has 12 residues. Deletions cut 5 bases from V and 6 bases from J, with 8 bases between. Germline loops: CDR1 SGHNT, CDR2 YENEEA.

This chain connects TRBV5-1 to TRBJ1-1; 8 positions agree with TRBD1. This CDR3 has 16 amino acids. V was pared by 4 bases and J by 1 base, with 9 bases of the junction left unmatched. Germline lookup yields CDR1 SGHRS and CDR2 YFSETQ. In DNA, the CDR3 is TGCGCCAGCAGCCCCGAAGCAGGGGGCCCGAACACTGAAGCTTTCTTT. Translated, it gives CASSPEAGGPNTEAFF.

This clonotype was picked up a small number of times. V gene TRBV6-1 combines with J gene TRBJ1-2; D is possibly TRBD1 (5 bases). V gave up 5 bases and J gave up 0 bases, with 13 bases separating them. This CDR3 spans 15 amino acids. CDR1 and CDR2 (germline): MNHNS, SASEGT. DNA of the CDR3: TGTGCCAGCAGTACCGGGACGCAAGCTAACTATGGCTACACCTTC. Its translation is CASSTGTQANYGYTF.

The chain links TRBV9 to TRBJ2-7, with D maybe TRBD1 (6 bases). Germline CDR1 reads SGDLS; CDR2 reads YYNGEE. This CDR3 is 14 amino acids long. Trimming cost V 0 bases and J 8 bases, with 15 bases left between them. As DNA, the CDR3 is TGTGCCAGCAGCGTAGAAGGAACAGGGTTGAAGCAGTACTTC. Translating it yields CASSVEGTGLKQYF.

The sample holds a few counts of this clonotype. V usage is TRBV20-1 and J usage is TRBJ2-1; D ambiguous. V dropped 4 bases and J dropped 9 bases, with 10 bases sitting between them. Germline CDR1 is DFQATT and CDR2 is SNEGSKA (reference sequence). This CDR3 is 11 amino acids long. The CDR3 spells CSATVGSEQFF. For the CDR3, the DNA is TGCAGTGCTACTGTCGGCAGTGAGCAGTTCTTC.

CDR3 nucleotide sequence: TGCAGTGCTCGCCGGGACAGGGAACCCCGGGAGCAGTACTTC. Protein: CSARRDREPREQYF. The V gene is TRBV20-1, the J gene TRBJ2-7; 9 bases agree with TRBD1. This CDR3 is 14 amino acids long. V lost 5 bases and J lost 7; bases outside the gene matches: 12. Per germline, CDR1 DFQATT and CDR2 SNEGSKA (reference sequence).

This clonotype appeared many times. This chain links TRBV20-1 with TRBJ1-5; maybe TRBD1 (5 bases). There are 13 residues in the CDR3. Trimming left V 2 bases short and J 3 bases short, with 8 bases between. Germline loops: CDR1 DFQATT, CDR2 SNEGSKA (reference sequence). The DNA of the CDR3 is TGCAGTGCTAGATTAGGGGTCAATCAGCCCCAGCATTTT. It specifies CSARLGVNQPQHF.

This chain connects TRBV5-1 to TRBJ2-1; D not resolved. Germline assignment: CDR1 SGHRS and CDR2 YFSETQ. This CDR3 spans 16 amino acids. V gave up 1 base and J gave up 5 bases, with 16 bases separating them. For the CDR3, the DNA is TGCGCCAGCAGCTTGCGCAGCTACAAAGAAAACAATGAGCAGTTCTTC. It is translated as CASSLRSYKENNEQFF.

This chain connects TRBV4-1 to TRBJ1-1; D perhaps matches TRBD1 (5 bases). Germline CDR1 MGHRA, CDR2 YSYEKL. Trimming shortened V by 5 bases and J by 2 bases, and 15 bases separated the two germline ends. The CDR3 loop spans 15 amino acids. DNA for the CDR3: TGCGCCAGCAGCTCTCACCTGACAGCCAACACTGAAGCTTTCTTT. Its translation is CASSSHLTANTEAFF.

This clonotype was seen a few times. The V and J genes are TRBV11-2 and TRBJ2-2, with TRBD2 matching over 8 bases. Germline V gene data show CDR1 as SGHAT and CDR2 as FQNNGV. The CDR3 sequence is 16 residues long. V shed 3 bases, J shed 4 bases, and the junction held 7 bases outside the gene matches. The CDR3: CASSFKRELGTGELFF. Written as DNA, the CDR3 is TGTGCCAGCAGCTTTAAGCGGGAGCTCGGCACCGGGGAGCTGTTTTTT.

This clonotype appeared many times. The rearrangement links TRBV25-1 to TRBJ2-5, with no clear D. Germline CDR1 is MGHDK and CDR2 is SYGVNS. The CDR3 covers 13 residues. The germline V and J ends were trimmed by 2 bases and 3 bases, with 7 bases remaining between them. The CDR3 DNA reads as TGTGCCAGCAGTGAACCCGGTGAAGAGACCCAGTACTTC. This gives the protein CASSEPGEETQYF.

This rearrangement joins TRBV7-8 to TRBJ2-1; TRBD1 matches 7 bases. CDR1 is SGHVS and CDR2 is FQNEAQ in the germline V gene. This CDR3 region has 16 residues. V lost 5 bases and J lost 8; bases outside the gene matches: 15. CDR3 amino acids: CASSKKTGPYGDEQFF. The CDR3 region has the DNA TGTGCCAGCAGCAAAAAGACAGGGCCCTATGGGGATGAGCAGTTCTTC. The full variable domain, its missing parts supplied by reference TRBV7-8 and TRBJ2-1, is GAGVSQSPRYKVAKRGQDVALRCDPISGHVSLFWYQQALGQGPEFLTYFQNEAQLDKSGLPSDRFFAERPEGSVSTLKIQRTQQEDSAVYLCASSKKTGPYGDEQFFGPGTRLTVL.